These 16 T cell receptor beta chains came from one sample sequenced in a study of monozygotic twins with inflammatory bowel disease. TCRdb re-called the 5' RACE reads; one entry per CDR3 protein, DNA not given. The sample totals roughly 140,000 distinct CDR3 sequences. Sequencing input: blood. Receptor source: a human donor with ulcerative colitis or Crohn's disease, or a healthy co-twin of an affected twin (not recorded which).

V and J are TRBV5-6 and TRBJ2-1; there is no DNA to check the TCRdb D call of TRBD1. This CDR3 contains 16 residues. Germline assignment: CDR1 SGHDT and CDR2 YYEEEE. The CDR3 loop is CASSHDRGRTYNEQFF.

J is TRBJ2-4 and V is TRBV29-1; without DNA, the TCRdb call of TRBD1 cannot be checked. This CDR3 spans 16 amino acids. Germline-derived CDR1 and CDR2 are SQVTM and ANQGSEA. The CDR3 reads CSAGLTRVLAKNIQYF.

The chain links TRBV5-4 to TRBJ2-1; TCRdb returns TRBD1, unconfirmable since there is no DNA. The CDR3 is 14 residues long. CDR1 is SGHNT, CDR2 YYREEE, per germline (reference sequence). CDR3 residues: CASSIGTNNNEQFF. The full variable domain, rest sourced from reference TRBV5-4 and TRBJ2-1, is ETGVTQSPTHLIKTRGQQVTLRCSSQSGHNTVSWYQQALGQGPQFIFQYYREEENGRGNFPPRFSGLQFPNYSSELNVNALELDDSALYLCASSIGTNNNEQFFGPGTRLTVL.

The rearrangement links TRBV3-1 to TRBJ1-1; TCRdb lists TRBD1, though no DNA is available to test this call. Germline V gives CDR1 LGHDT, CDR2 YNNKEL (reference sequence). There are 14 residues in the CDR3. CDR3 residues: CASSQPDRSGEAFF.

The chain is built from TRBV29-1 and TRBJ1-5; there is no DNA to check the TCRdb D call of TRBD1. In germline, CDR1 is SQVTM, CDR2 ANQGSEA. The length of the CDR3 is 16 residues. This CDR3 reads CSVEDRNPGGSLAQHF.

The chain joins TRBV30 to TRBJ1-5. The CDR3 has 13 residues. Germline-derived CDR1 and CDR2 are GTSNPN and SVGIG (reference sequence). Here the CDR3 reads CAWNADANQPQHF.

This sequence joins TRBV28 and TRBJ1-1; TCRdb's D gene call, TRBD1, goes unchecked for lack of DNA. The CDR3 has 14 amino acids. Germline V lookup: CDR1 MDHEN, CDR2 SYDVKM. CDR3 amino acids: CASKGGTMRPEAFF.

The chain uses TRBV20-1 and TRBJ2-2; TCRdb selects TRBD2, and the lack of DNA leaves this call unchecked. Germline values: CDR1 DFQATT, CDR2 SNEGSKA (reference sequence). The CDR3 contains 15 residues. CDR3 sequence reads: CSARKAGSDTGELFF.

The chain couples TRBV20-1 to TRBJ2-2; the TCRdb D gene call, TRBD1, has no DNA to confirm it. The CDR3 is made up of 18 amino acids. CDR1 DFQATT and CDR2 SNEGSKA come from the germline V gene (reference sequence). The CDR3 sequence is CSARPNRGDLGVTGELFF.

This sequence joins TRBV5-1 and TRBJ2-7. This CDR3 is built from 11 residues. Germline CDR1 reads SGHRS; CDR2 reads YFSETQ. This CDR3 is CASSYDYEQYF.

The CDR3 reads CASSVATRGGGNTGELFF. The V gene is TRBV9, the J gene TRBJ2-2; TCRdb lists TRBD2, though no DNA is available to test this call. The CDR3 covers 18 residues. In germline, CDR1 is SGDLS, CDR2 YYNGEE.

V usage is TRBV12-3 or TRBV12-4 and J usage is TRBJ2-5; TCRdb's D call, TRBD2, is unchecked because there is no DNA. CDR3 size: 16 residues. CDR3 protein: CASSLAAGGLQETQYF.

The V call is TRBV5-1, the J call TRBJ2-7; TCRdb calls TRBD1, which cannot be checked without DNA. The CDR3 runs 14 residues. The germline V gene encodes CDR1 SGHRS and CDR2 YFSETQ. CDR3 in amino acids: CASSSRERSYEQYF.

This rearrangement joins TRBV20-1 to TRBJ1-1. Germline loops: CDR1 DFQATT, CDR2 SNEGSKA (reference sequence). CDR3 length equals 18 residues. The CDR3 region is CSAREMGVGHLMNTEAFF.

The chain joins TRBV5-4 to TRBJ2-1. In germline, CDR1 is SGHNT, CDR2 YYREEE (reference sequence). The CDR3 length is 15 residues. CDR3 amino acids: CASSLGAVSYNEQFF. Full variable domain (outside the CDR3, taken from reference TRBV5-4 and TRBJ2-1): ETGVTQSPTHLIKTRGQQVTLRCSSQSGHNTVSWYQQALGQGPQFIFQYYREEENGRGNFPPRFSGLQFPNYSSELNVNALELDDSALYLCASSLGAVSYNEQFFGPGTRLTVL.

The chain combines TRBV5-1 with TRBJ2-6; TCRdb selects TRBD1, and the lack of DNA leaves this call unchecked. The germline V gene encodes CDR1 SGHRS and CDR2 YFSETQ. The CDR3 contains 18 residues. The CDR3 spells CASSLGVSPAAGANVLTF.